This T cell receptor beta chain is drawn from a study of T cell repertoires in cytomegalovirus infection. On this clonotype: Its specificity is unknown.

V was clipped by 0 bases and J by 1 base, with 3 bases between them. This CDR3 comprises 13 residues. Germline lookup yields CDR1 SNHLY and CDR2 FYNNEI. From the reads, TCRdb called clonotypes with MiXCR, one entry per CDR3 protein. The sample shows around 450,000 distinct CDR3 sequences, roughly a third of them seen only once. The study's findings and limits: HLA-C-restricted CMV-specific TCR beta clonotypes were dominant in the ex vivo response.

Input material: PBMCs. This sequence was found in a human donor in good health (CMV status not recorded). Some clones in this sample may be carry-over from other donors' samples. The chain employs TRBV2 and TRBJ1-1; D remains ambiguous. The DNA of the CDR3 is TGTGCCAGCAGTGAAGCTTGGAACACTGAAGCTTTCTTT. This gives the protein CASSEAWNTEAFF.